Below are 11 T cell receptor beta chains sequenced from a single sample in a study of blood T cells in healthy people across ages. The second PCR ran roughly 6 to 11 cycles with a sample-barcoded 5' primer and J-beta primers. Using its own MiXCR run on the 5' RACE reads, TCRdb lists one record per CDR3 protein. Among roughly 800,000 distinct CDR3 sequences listed, roughly 60% were seen once. Sequencing was done on a sample of blood. The receptors here all came from a man aged 30 to 39 in good health.

This chain connects TRBV29-1 to TRBJ1-3, with D hard to call. Deletions cut 4 bases from V and 1 base from J, with 8 bases between. CDR1 SQVTM and CDR2 ANQGSEA come from the germline V gene. The CDR3 contains 13 residues. The CDR3 nucleotides read TGCAGCGTTGGGGATCCTTCTGGAAACACCATATATTTT. Residues: CSVGDPSGNTIYF.

The chain employs TRBV4-2 and TRBJ2-5, with D perhaps being TRBD1 or TRBD2 (6 bases each). This CDR3 spans 15 amino acids. The ends were cut back, 4 bases at V and 3 bases at J, with 15 bases in the middle. In germline, CDR1 is LGHNA, CDR2 YNFKEQ. CDR3 region: CASSPFGGDKETQYF. CDR3 nucleotides: TGTGCCAGCAGCCCCTTCGGAGGGGACAAAGAGACCCAGTACTTC.

CDR3 sequence (DNA): TGTGCCAGCAGTGACGGGACAGGAGCCTACGAGCAGTACTTC. This encodes CASSDGTGAYEQYF. The chain uses TRBV7-9 and TRBJ2-7, with 8 bases aligning to TRBD1. The length of the CDR3 is 14 residues. Trimming cost V 6 bases and J 2 bases; bases outside gene matches: 6. Germline CDR1 is SEHNR and CDR2 is FQNEAQ (reference sequence).

Comments on this clonotype: One junction end disagrees with the germline gene, perhaps due to a read error. The rearrangement uses TRBV27 and TRBJ2-3; TRBD2 matches 10 bases. The germline V gene has CDR1 MNHEY and CDR2 SMNVEV (reference sequence). The CDR3 has 17 amino acids. This chain's CDR3 is CASSLLRAGGPSDTQYF. The CDR3 nucleotides are TGTGCCAGCAGCTTATTGCGAGCGGGAGGGCCCTCAGATACGCAGTATTTT.

This clonotype was seen more than once but under ten times. The rearrangement uses TRBV15 and TRBJ2-5; 9 bases match TRBD2. Germline V gene sequence: CDR1 LNHNV, CDR2 YYDKDF (reference sequence). V was pared by 8 bases and J by 4 bases, with 11 bases of the junction left unmatched. The CDR3 loop spans 15 amino acids. CDR3 coding DNA: TGTGCCACCGGGACTAGCTGGGGTTTGAGAGAGACCCAGTACTTC. Encoded protein: CATGTSWGLRETQYF.

The rearrangement joins TRBV7-2 to TRBJ1-6; tentative D call: TRBD1 (6 bases). The CDR3 loop spans 16 amino acids. The germline V gene encodes CDR1 SGHTA and CDR2 FQGNSA. Trimming took off 1 base at V and 10 bases at J, with 17 bases between the two ends. DNA of the CDR3: TGTGCCAGCAGCTTAGACCCGGGGGCAATTAGATCACCCCTCCACTTT. It specifies CASSLDPGAIRSPLHF. Combining the CDR3 with reference TRBV7-2 and TRBJ1-6 gives the whole variable domain GAGVSQSPSNKVTEKGKDVELRCDPISGHTALYWYRQSLGQGLEFLIYFQGNSAPDKSGLPSDRFSAERTGGSVSTLTIQRTQQEDSAVYLCASSLDPGAIRSPLHFGNGTRLTVT.

This clonotype was found a few times. The chain carries TRBV7-9 and TRBJ1-6; D might be TRBD1 (6 bases). CDR3 size: 16 residues. Trimming took 5 bases from V and 7 from J, leaving 18 bases between them. In germline, CDR1 is SEHNR, CDR2 FQNEAQ (reference sequence). The CDR3 spells CASSRDGAGQNSPLHF. CDR3 in DNA: TGTGCCAGCAGCCGAGACGGGGCAGGACAGAATTCACCCCTCCACTTT.

This clonotype turned up a few times. The genes are TRBV20-1 and TRBJ2-5; 7 bases agree with TRBD2. The CDR3 sequence is 14 residues long. The J segment lost 5 bases and the V segment lost 6 bases, leaving 12 bases of the junction unmatched. Germline CDR1 reads DFQATT; CDR2 reads SNEGSKA (reference sequence). The CDR3 region has the DNA TGCAGTGCCATGGGGGAGGGCAGTCTCGAGACCCAGTACTTC. Translation gives CSAMGEGSLETQYF.

The genes are TRBV7-3 and TRBJ2-2; either TRBD1 or TRBD2 may supply D (6 bases each). The CDR3 sequence is 16 residues long. V gave up 4 bases and J gave up 1 base, with 13 bases separating them. CDR1 and CDR2 (germline): SGHTA, FQGTGA. The CDR3: CASSYTGGWNTGELFF. The CDR3 DNA reads TGTGCCAGCAGCTATACCGGGGGCTGGAACACCGGGGAGCTGTTTTTT. Drawing the rest from reference TRBV7-3 and TRBJ2-2, the complete variable domain is GAGVSQTPSNKVTEKGKYVELRCDPISGHTALYWYRQSLGQGPEFLIYFQGTGAADDSGLPNDRFFAVRPEGSVSTLKIQRTERGDSAVYLCASSYTGGWNTGELFFGEGSRLTVL.

The chain combines TRBV9 with TRBJ2-5; D may be TRBD2 (5 bases). V was pared by 4 bases and J by 2 bases, with 18 bases between. There are 16 residues in the CDR3. Germline CDR1 is SGDLS and CDR2 is YYNGEE. The CDR3: CASSSQRLGGQETQYF. Written as DNA, the CDR3 is TGTGCCAGCAGCTCCCAAAGACTGGGCGGGCAAGAGACCCAGTACTTC.

V is TRBV29-1 and J is TRBJ2-1; D unclear. From germline, CDR1 is SQVTM and CDR2 ANQGSEA. Between the trimmed V and J ends, which lost 4 bases and 0 bases, there was a span of 7 bases. The CDR3 extends over 13 amino acids. The CDR3 sequence is CSVVTFSYNEQFF. The CDR3 coding sequence is TGCAGCGTTGTAACTTTCTCCTACAATGAGCAGTTCTTC.